Below are 18 T cell receptor beta chains sequenced from a single sample in a study of OX40 agonist ivuxolimab in advanced cancers. Generated by immunoSEQ multiplex PCR, the TCRdb table keeps only in-frame clones and is missing some. Found here are 70,000 to 85,000 clones, about 87% of them singletons; the top ten hold around 0.96%. The sample here was CD4+ or CD8+ T cells sorted from blood, taken in a trial of the OX40 agonist ivuxolimab. The receptors shown here come from an adult with an advanced solid tumor such as melanoma, head and neck, liver or kidney cancer.

This clone showed up just once. The chain uses TRBV11-3 and TRBJ2-5; D is ambiguous. From germline, CDR1 is SGHNT and CDR2 YENEEA. With 1 base removed from V and 4 bases from J, the gap between germline ends came to 7 bases. The CDR3 runs to 13 residues. The CDR3 DNA reads TGTGCCAGCAGCTTAGGGTGGCGAGAGACCCAGTACTTC. Its protein is CASSLGWRETQYF. Together with reference TRBV11-3 and TRBJ2-5, the CDR3 gives the full variable domain: EAGVVQSPRYKIIEKKQPVAFWCNPISGHNTLYWYLQNLGQGPELLIRYENEEAVDDSQLPKDRFSAERLKGVDSTLKIQPAELGDSAVYLCASSLGWRETQYFGPGTRLLVL.

The rearrangement uses TRBV19 and TRBJ1-1; D is perhaps TRBD1 (6 bases). The CDR3 length is 14 residues. With 0 bases removed from V and 3 bases from J, the gap between germline ends came to 8 bases. Germline assignment: CDR1 LNHDA and CDR2 SQIVND (reference sequence). The CDR3 bases are TGTGCCAGTAGTATAGAGGGGGGCTACACTGAAGCTTTCTTT. It is translated as CASSIEGGYTEAFF.

This clone was seen just once. The chain links TRBV5-4 to TRBJ2-2; 10 bases line up with TRBD1. Unmatched junction bases numbered 7, after V lost 8 bases and J lost 6 bases. The CDR3 spans 14 residues. Germline lookup yields CDR1 SGHNT and CDR2 YYREEE (reference sequence). The CDR3 DNA sequence: TGTGCCAGTGTACGGGACAGGGGATCCGGGGAGCTGTTTTTT. Translating gives CASVRDRGSGELFF. The full variable domain, rest sourced from reference TRBV5-4 and TRBJ2-2, is ETGVTQSPTHLIKTRGQQVTLRCSSQSGHNTVSWYQQALGQGPQFIFQYYREEENGRGNFPPRFSGLQFPNYSSELNVNALELDDSALYLCASVRDRGSGELFFGEGSRLTVL.

This clone was observed a few times. The rearrangement joins TRBV9 to TRBJ1-2, with 7 nucleotides matching TRBD1. The CDR3 runs 14 residues. V gave up 0 bases and J gave up 8 bases; unmatched junction bases: 7. Germline V gives CDR1 SGDLS, CDR2 YYNGEE. CDR3 nucleotide sequence: TGTGCCAGCAGCGTAGTTCTAGGGGGCTACGGCTACACCTTC. It translates to CASSVVLGGYGYTF.

The rearrangement links TRBV5-4 to TRBJ1-1; D not resolved. This CDR3 has 14 residues. The germline V and J ends were trimmed by 1 base and 3 bases, with 10 bases remaining between them. Germline CDR1 is SGHNT and CDR2 is YYREEE (reference sequence). CDR3 region: CASSLRGADTEAFF. The CDR3 bases are TGTGCCAGCAGCTTGCGGGGTGCGGACACTGAAGCTTTCTTT.

This clone was recorded once. V usage is TRBV2 and J usage is TRBJ1-2, with TRBD1 matching over 11 bases. CDR3 length: 15 residues. Germline trimming cut 7 bases from V and 7 bases from J; bases unmatched to any gene: 11. Germline assignment: CDR1 SNHLY and CDR2 FYNNEI. CDR3 protein: CASTNKDRGRSGYTF. In DNA form, the CDR3 reads TGTGCCAGCACCAATAAGGACAGGGGGCGAAGTGGCTACACCTTC.

The V and J genes are TRBV4-1 and TRBJ2-7; 9 bases align to TRBD1. J gave up 1 base and V 4 bases, and 8 bases lay outside the gene matches. This CDR3 region has 16 residues. Germline CDR1 reads MGHRA; CDR2 reads YSYEKL. The CDR3 loop is CASSRLPGQGSYEQYF. CDR3 DNA: TGCGCCAGCAGCCGGCTTCCGGGACAGGGATCCTACGAGCAGTACTTC.

The chain joins TRBV2 to TRBJ1-2; TRBD1 is a possible D gene (5 bases). Trimming took off 6 bases at V and 8 bases at J, with 13 bases between the two ends. The CDR3 consists of 12 residues. Looked up from germline, CDR1 is SNHLY and CDR2 is FYNNEI. In DNA form, the CDR3 reads TGTGCCAGCAGAGAGGGGCAGGGCGGCTACACCTTC. This codes for CASREGQGGYTF.

This clone was observed a single time. This chain connects TRBV2 to TRBJ1-5, with D uncertain. CDR1 is SNHLY, CDR2 FYNNEI, per germline. This CDR3 contains 12 residues. Deletions cut 5 bases from V and 7 bases from J, with 9 bases between. CDR3 sequence (DNA): TGTGCCAGCAGTCTTCACAGCCAGCCCCAGCATTTT. As protein: CASSLHSQPQHF.

J is TRBJ2-3 and V is TRBV9; TRBD2 matches 14 bases. CDR1 is SGDLS and CDR2 is YYNGEE in the germline V gene. The CDR3 is 14 amino acids. With 4 bases clipped from V and 8 bases from J, the junction kept 3 bases outside the gene matches. CDR3 nucleotide sequence: TGTGCCAGCAGCTCCGGACTAGCGGGAGGTACGCAGTATTTT. Residues: CASSSGLAGGTQYF.

V usage is TRBV5-8 and J usage is TRBJ2-1; tentative D call: TRBD2 (5 bases). This CDR3 spans 15 amino acids. Germline CDR1 reads SGHTS; CDR2 reads YDEGEE. V was pared by 4 bases and J by 7 bases, with 18 bases between. Here the CDR3 reads CASSPGFITGNEQFF. The CDR3, as DNA: TGTGCCAGCAGCCCTGGTTTCATAACGGGGAATGAGCAGTTCTTC.

The chain links TRBV6-5 to TRBJ1-2; maybe TRBD1 (6 bases). Trimming took off 2 bases at V and 2 bases at J, with 12 bases between the two ends. Germline V CDR1 and CDR2: MNHEY, SVGAGI. This CDR3 is built from 15 residues. The CDR3 DNA follows: TGTGCCAGCAGTTACACCACAGGGTTGAACTATGGCTACACCTTC. Its protein product is CASSYTTGLNYGYTF.

This clone was seen only once. The chain uses TRBV6-1 and TRBJ1-1; a possible D gene is TRBD1 (5 bases). CDR1 and CDR2 (germline): MNHNS, SASEGT. The CDR3 is 13 residues long. V was pared by 7 bases and J by 2 bases, with 11 bases between. In nucleotides, the CDR3 is TGTGCCAGCACCCTGACAGAAAACACTGAAGCTTTCTTT. Translating it yields CASTLTENTEAFF.

V is TRBV6-6 and J is TRBJ2-5; 9 bases fit TRBD2. CDR1 and CDR2 (germline): MNHNY, SVGAGI (reference sequence). This CDR3 is 16 amino acids long. V dropped 2 bases and J dropped 1; count of bases not matched to a gene: 5. The chain's CDR3 is CASSYRASGAQETQYF. In DNA form, the CDR3 reads TGTGCCAGCAGTTACAGGGCTAGCGGGGCCCAAGAGACCCAGTACTTC.

DNA of the CDR3: TGCGCCAGCAGCCTTCTTGGGGGCCGGGGAGAGACCCAGTACTTC. This encodes CASSLLGGRGETQYF. The chain has TRBV5-1 and TRBJ2-5; D may be TRBD1 (6 bases). CDR3 length: 15 amino acids. V gave up 4 bases and J gave up 4 bases, with 17 bases separating them. The V gene's germline CDR1 is SGHRS and CDR2 YFSETQ.

The chain has TRBV5-6 and TRBJ1-2, with D perhaps matching TRBD1 (6 bases). The length of the CDR3 is 14 residues. Germline V gene sequence: CDR1 SGHDT, CDR2 YYEEEE. The V end was cut by 3 bases, the J end by 7 bases, with 16 bases between. The CDR3 region is CASSSGTHYFGYTF. The CDR3 nucleotides are TGTGCCAGCAGCTCCGGGACACACTATTTTGGCTACACCTTC.

The chain carries TRBV5-1 and TRBJ2-7; possible D gene TRBD2, 8 bases. The germline V and J ends were trimmed by 4 bases and 6 bases, with 23 bases remaining between them. The CDR3 has 16 residues. Germline CDR1 and CDR2: SGHRS and YFSETQ. The CDR3 nucleotides are TGCGCCAGCAGCCCGGGGGGGACAGCCTTTCGGGGCGAGCAGTACTTC. Amino acids: CASSPGGTAFRGEQYF.

The CDR3 region is CASSLWTSGTYEQYF. In DNA form, the CDR3 reads TGTGCCAGCAGTTTATGGACTAGCGGTACCTACGAGCAGTACTTC. The chain is built from TRBV28 and TRBJ2-7, with 9 bases aligning to TRBD2. V trimming: 0 bases; J trimming: 2 bases; junction bases outside the gene matches: 2. CDR1 and CDR2 from the germline V gene are MDHEN and SYDVKM. The CDR3 extends over 15 amino acids.